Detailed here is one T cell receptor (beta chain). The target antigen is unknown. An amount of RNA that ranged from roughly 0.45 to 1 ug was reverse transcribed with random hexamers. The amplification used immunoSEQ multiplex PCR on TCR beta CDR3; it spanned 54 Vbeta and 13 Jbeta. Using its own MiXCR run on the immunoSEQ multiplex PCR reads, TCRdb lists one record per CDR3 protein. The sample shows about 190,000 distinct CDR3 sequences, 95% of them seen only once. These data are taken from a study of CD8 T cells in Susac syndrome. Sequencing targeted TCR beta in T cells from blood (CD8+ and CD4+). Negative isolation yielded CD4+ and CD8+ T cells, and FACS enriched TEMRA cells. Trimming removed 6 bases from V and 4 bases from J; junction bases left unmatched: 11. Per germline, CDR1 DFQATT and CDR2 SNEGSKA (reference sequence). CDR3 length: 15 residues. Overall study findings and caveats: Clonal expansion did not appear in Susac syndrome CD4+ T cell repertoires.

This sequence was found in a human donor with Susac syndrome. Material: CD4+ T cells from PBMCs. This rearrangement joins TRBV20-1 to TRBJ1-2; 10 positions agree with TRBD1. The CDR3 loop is CSAPGQGSSSYGYTF. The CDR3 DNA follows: TGCAGTGCCCCGGGACAGGGGTCATCCTCCTATGGCTACACCTTC.